The 12 T cell receptor beta chains reported below all come from one sample, sequenced in a study of glioma-infiltrating T cells. The iRepertoire nested amplicon-rescue multiplex PCR amplified TCR alpha and beta CDR3s from RNA. TCRdb recomputed calls from the multiplex PCR reads with MiXCR, one row per CDR3 protein. This repertoire shows 300,000 to 400,000 distinct CDR3 sequences, 41% found once; its top ten account for around 12%. The sequenced sample consisted of glioma tissue, nonneoplastic brain tissue, or PBMCs (not recorded which). The source is a human donor with low-grade glioma or glioblastoma, undergoing nonglioma brain surgery, or in good health (not recorded which).

The V call is TRBV5-1, the J call TRBJ2-7, with D perhaps assigned TRBD1 or TRBD2 (6 bases each). Germline loops: CDR1 SGHRS, CDR2 YFSETQ. V dropped 0 bases and J dropped 2 bases, with 12 bases sitting between them. The CDR3 sequence is 15 residues long. This chain's CDR3 is CASSLVGGGTYEQYF. CDR3 sequence (DNA): TGCGCCAGCAGCTTGGTAGGGGGAGGAACCTACGAGCAGTACTTC.

This rearrangement joins TRBV20-1 to TRBJ2-3; D unresolved. Trimming shortened V by 5 bases and J by 7 bases, and 19 bases separated the two germline ends. Germline CDR1 and CDR2: DFQATT and SNEGSKA (reference sequence). The CDR3 is made up of 14 amino acids. In DNA, the CDR3 is TGCAGTGCTTGGTTGGATCCAGCGTTGAATACGCAGTATTTT. It encodes CSAWLDPALNTQYF.

The V and J genes are TRBV19 and TRBJ2-1, with 7 nucleotides matching TRBD1. This CDR3 region has 13 residues. CDR1 is LNHDA, CDR2 SQIVND, per germline (reference sequence). With 3 bases clipped from V and 10 bases from J, the junction kept 6 bases outside the gene matches. The CDR3 is CASSIQGVREQFF. The DNA for the CDR3 is TGTGCCAGTAGTATCCAGGGGGTTCGGGAGCAGTTCTTC.

The chain carries TRBV12-3 or TRBV12-4 and TRBJ2-3; D ambiguous. V was shortened by 3 bases and J by 6 bases, with 19 bases between the two germline ends. The CDR3 length is 16 residues. CDR3 amino acids: CASSFGERNSPDTQYF. CDR3 DNA: TGTGCCAGCAGTTTTGGGGAACGCAACTCCCCCGATACGCAGTATTTT.

The V gene is TRBV20-1, the J gene TRBJ2-1; D is possibly TRBD1 or TRBD2 (5 bases each). V shed 2 bases and J shed 0 bases, with 14 bases lying between them. Germline lookup yields CDR1 DFQATT and CDR2 SNEGSKA (reference sequence). The length of the CDR3 is 16 residues. CDR3 coding DNA: TGCAGTGCTAGAAACCCGGGACGCAGCTCCTACAATGAGCAGTTCTTC. It translates to CSARNPGRSSYNEQFF.

This chain links TRBV20-1 with TRBJ2-1; D remains unclear. This CDR3 spans 13 amino acids. Germline V CDR1 and CDR2: DFQATT, SNEGSKA (reference sequence). Trimming cost V 5 bases and J 5 bases, with 13 bases left between them. This CDR3 is CSAEARVHNEQFF. The DNA for the CDR3 is TGCAGTGCTGAGGCCCGGGTGCACAATGAGCAGTTCTTC.

The genes are TRBV11-2 and TRBJ1-5; no clear D gene. The CDR3 spans 13 residues. V gave up 4 bases and J gave up 3 bases, with 7 bases separating them. Germline loops: CDR1 SGHAT, CDR2 FQNNGV. CDR3 nucleotide sequence: TGTGCCAGCAGCTCCTTCCTCAATCAGCCCCAGCATTTT. Translated, it gives CASSSFLNQPQHF.

On this clonotype: A single base separates this from a much larger clone, so it may be a read error. The chain carries TRBV27 and TRBJ2-2; TRBD2 agrees at 8 bases. Per germline, CDR1 MNHEY and CDR2 SMNVEV (reference sequence). The CDR3 totals 16 residues. V was clipped by 2 bases and J by 5 bases; unmatched bases: 7. CDR3 residues: CASSLVRREETGELFF. CDR3 bases: TGTGCCAGCAGTTTAGTCCGGCGGGAGGAAACCGGGGAGCTGTTTTTT.

Concerning this clonotype: With a much larger clone just one base away, this may be a read error. V and J are TRBV10-3 and TRBJ1-1; no clear D. The germline V gene has CDR1 ENHRY and CDR2 SYGVKD. The V and J ends lost 3 bases and 1 base respectively, with 6 bases between them. There are 13 residues in the CDR3. CDR3 DNA sequence: TGTGCCATCAGTGAAAATACGAACACTGAAGCTTTCTTT. This sequence encodes CAISENTNTEAFF.

In this sample, this clonotype turned up a few times. The rearrangement links TRBV10-3 to TRBJ2-5; tentatively, D is TRBD2 (5 bases). V was shortened by 0 bases and J by 1 base, with 6 bases between the two germline ends. The length of the CDR3 is 14 residues. The germline gives CDR1 ENHRY, CDR2 SYGVKD. CDR3 nucleotide sequence: TGTGCCATCAGTGAGTCGCGGGCCCAAGAGACCCAGTACTTC. It specifies CAISESRAQETQYF.

This sequence joins TRBV15 and TRBJ2-7, with a possible D match to TRBD1 (6 bases). Per the germline V gene, CDR1 is LNHNV and CDR2 is YYDKDF (reference sequence). The CDR3 is 16 residues long. V was clipped by 0 bases and J by 6 bases, with 18 bases between them. DNA for the CDR3: TGTGCCACCAGCAGAGATTCTCGGGCAGGGGCTAGCGAGCAGTACTTC. Translating it yields CATSRDSRAGASEQYF. Filled out from reference TRBV15 and TRBJ2-7, the complete variable domain reads DAMVIQNPRYQVTQFGKPVTLSCSQTLNHNVMYWYQQKSSQAPKLLFHYYDKDFNNEADTPDNFQSRRPNTSFCFLDIRSPGLGDTAMYLCATSRDSRAGASEQYFGPGTRLTVT.

The genes are TRBV28 and TRBJ2-1, with D possibly matching TRBD2 (6 bases). CDR1 and CDR2 from the germline V gene are MDHEN and SYDVKM. The CDR3 extends over 13 amino acids. V gave up 6 bases and J gave up 6 bases, with 12 bases separating them. CDR3 nucleotides: TGTGCCAGCAGGAAACCTAGCGTCAATGAGCAGTTCTTC. Protein product: CASRKPSVNEQFF.